The clone carrying this T cell receptor (beta chain) was detected many times. Its target is not known. Via MiXCR, TCRdb re-called the RACE reads, giving one row per CDR3 protein. The table includes about 51,000 distinct CDR3 sequences, about a tenth detected once. This entry is derived from a study of human T cells and chemical hapten exposure. CDR1 is MDHEN, CDR2 SYDVKM, per germline. The CDR3 extends over 17 amino acids. Trimming took off 6 bases at V and 1 base at J, with 21 bases between the two ends. Study-wide results and caveats: Significantly more large CDR3 similarity clusters arose among expanded TCRs than among controls.

Sample time point: pre-sensitization, week 0. As to treatment: therapeutic diphenylcyclopropenone sensitization with weekly scalp DPC. Specimen: whole blood, collected in connection with sensitization to the hapten diphenylcyclopropenone (DPC). V usage is TRBV28 and J usage is TRBJ1-1; perhaps TRBD1 as D (6 bases). The receptor was derived from a woman aged 35 to 49 with alopecia areata. Some clones in this sample may be carry-over from other donors' samples. The CDR3: CASSQMQGLSRNTEAFF. The CDR3 nucleotides are TGTGCCAGCAGCCAGATGCAGGGGCTGAGCAGGAACACTGAAGCTTTCTTT.